Shown below are 25 T cell receptor beta chains from a single sample sequenced in a study of response to subunit inactivated influenza vaccine. TCRdb processed the RT-PCR reads anew with MiXCR; each CDR3 protein has one entry. The table shows roughly 700,000 distinct CDR3 sequences, with more than 11% occurring only once. Sequencing was performed on PBMCs from blood, taken 14 days before vaccination. Receptor source: a man aged 50-60 years who received an inactivated influenza vaccine.

The CDR3 coding sequence is TGTGCCAGCAGTTTCCCACAGGGGGGTTTCAATCAGCCCCAGCATTTT. This sequence encodes CASSFPQGGFNQPQHF. The J gene is TRBJ1-5, the V gene TRBV28; 8 bases fit TRBD1. J was trimmed by 3 bases and V by 3 bases; bases with no gene match: 7. The CDR3 runs to 16 residues. Germline V gene sequence: CDR1 MDHEN, CDR2 SYDVKM.

The V gene is TRBV6-1, the J gene TRBJ1-2, with D uncertain. V lost 6 bases, J lost 8 bases, and 16 bases lay in between. Germline values: CDR1 MNHNS, CDR2 SASEGT. The CDR3 consists of 13 residues. In nucleotides, the CDR3 is TGTGCCAGCAGCAATGACCGGTCTCGGGGCTACACCTTC. Translated, it gives CASSNDRSRGYTF.

A word on this clonotype: A read error is possible here, since a much larger clone lies one base away. The chain carries TRBV12-3 or TRBV12-4 and TRBJ2-5, with D unclear. Deletions cut 4 bases from V and 3 bases from J, with 15 bases between. The CDR3 has 15 amino acids. DNA of the CDR3: TGTGCCAGCAGTTCCCAGACCGTGAGCGAAGAGACCCAGTACTTC. Residues: CASSSQTVSEETQYF.

The genes are TRBV7-8 and TRBJ2-3, with 13 bases lining up with TRBD2. The length of the CDR3 is 16 residues. The germline CDR1 and CDR2 sequences are SGHVS and FQNEAQ. V was clipped by 4 bases and J by 6 bases; unmatched bases: 7. The CDR3 DNA reads as TGTGCCAGCAGCTCCGGACTAGCGGGGGCGCGGGATACGCAGTATTTT. Its protein product is CASSSGLAGARDTQYF.

Comments on this clonotype: The junction differs from germline at one of its ends, possibly a read error. V and J are TRBV12-3 or TRBV12-4 and TRBJ2-1; tentatively, D is TRBD2 (5 bases). The CDR3 loop spans 19 amino acids. The DNA of the CDR3 is TGTGCCTGCAGTCACCCCGGGGTCAAGGGAATCAGGCTGTACAATGAGCAGTTCTTC. This encodes CACSHPGVKGIRLYNEQFF.

This clonotype was detected only a few times. This chain connects TRBV3-1 to TRBJ1-1; no definite D call. The V end was cut by 0 bases, the J end by 7 bases, with 9 bases between. Germline V gene lookup returns CDR1 LGHDT and CDR2 YNNKEL (reference sequence). The CDR3 has 13 amino acids. This CDR3 is CASSQDPGSEAFF. In DNA, the CDR3 is TGTGCCAGCAGCCAAGATCCCGGGAGTGAAGCTTTCTTT.

This clonotype has only a few counts. Here the CDR3 DNA reads TGCAGTGCTAGTAACCTGGGCAGCTACTGCGTCAGGTTGGACGAGCAGTACTTC. Translation: CSASNLGSYCVRLDEQYF. The rearrangement joins TRBV20-1 to TRBJ2-7, with D hard to call. The V gene's germline CDR1 is DFQATT and CDR2 SNEGSKA (reference sequence). Trimming cost V 3 bases and J 5 bases, with 29 bases left between them. The CDR3 consists of 18 residues.

This clonotype was observed a handful of times. The chain carries TRBV18 and TRBJ1-1, with 12 nucleotides matching TRBD1. V lost 5 bases to trimming and J lost 8 bases; unmatched junction nucleotides: 15. Germline V gene lookup returns CDR1 KGHSH and CDR2 LQKENI. CDR3 size: 17 residues. This CDR3 is CASSLEFSGTGGSEAFF. The CDR3 DNA sequence: TGTGCCAGCTCATTGGAGTTTTCCGGGACAGGGGGCTCGGAAGCTTTCTTT.

This clonotype was recorded a few times. Relative to the germline gene, one junction end is altered; a read error may explain this. V gene TRBV7-7 combines with J gene TRBJ2-1; 12 positions agree with TRBD1. Per the germline V gene, CDR1 is SSHAT and CDR2 is FNYEAQ (reference sequence). CDR3 length: 20 amino acids. CDR3: CASSLGLGTGGPRSYNEQFF. Written as DNA, the CDR3 is TGTGCTAGCAGCTTAGGTCTCGGGACAGGGGGCCCCCGCTCCTACAATGAGCAGTTCTTC. Full variable domain (outside the CDR3, taken from reference TRBV7-7 and TRBJ2-1): GAGVSQSPRYKVTKRGQDVTLRCDPISSHATLYWYQQALGQGPEFLTYFNYEAQPDKSGLPSDRFSAERPEGSISTLTIQRTEQRDSAMYRCASSLGLGTGGPRSYNEQFFGPGTRLTVL.

The chain couples TRBV7-9 to TRBJ2-7; 8 nucleotides agree with TRBD2. The CDR3 is made up of 16 amino acids. V lost 1 base, J lost 0 bases, and 5 bases stayed unmatched. Per the germline V gene, CDR1 is SEHNR and CDR2 is FQNEAQ (reference sequence). CDR3: CASSLDTSGASYEQYF. The CDR3 DNA follows: TGTGCCAGCAGCTTAGACACTAGCGGAGCCTCCTACGAGCAGTACTTC.

In regard to this clonotype: A read error may produce the germline difference seen at one junction end. The gene calls are TRBV20-1 and TRBJ2-2, with 7 bases aligning to TRBD2. The V gene's germline CDR1 is DFQATT and CDR2 SNEGSKA (reference sequence). The CDR3 loop spans 16 amino acids. Here the CDR3 reads CCARVPGLTSTGELFF. CDR3 DNA sequence: TGCTGTGCTAGAGTCCCGGGACTAACCAGCACCGGGGAGCTGTTTTTT.

The rearrangement uses TRBV24-1 and TRBJ2-5, with D tentatively TRBD2 (6 bases). V gave up 6 bases and J gave up 7 bases, with 8 bases separating them. There are 11 residues in the CDR3. Germline CDR1 is KGHDR and CDR2 is SFDVKD. In DNA, the CDR3 is TGTGCCACCAGTCGCGGGACGACCCAGTACTTC. Translation: CATSRGTTQYF.

This clonotype has just a few counts. This chain joins TRBV6-4 and TRBJ2-3; D possibly corresponds to TRBD1 (6 bases). Germline lookup yields CDR1 MRHNA and CDR2 SNTAGT. The CDR3 runs to 14 residues. V gave up 5 bases and J gave up 2 bases, with 11 bases separating them. The DNA for the CDR3 is TGTGCCAGCAGTCCGGACAGAAACACAGATACGCAGTATTTT. Protein sequence: CASSPDRNTDTQYF.

The J gene is TRBJ2-1, the V gene TRBV18, with 9 positions matching TRBD2. Per germline, CDR1 KGHSH and CDR2 LQKENI. The CDR3 runs to 15 residues. V dropped 2 bases and J dropped 2; count of bases not matched to a gene: 1. CDR3 bases: TGTGCCAGCTCACCAGCTAGCGGGGCCTACAATGAGCAGTTCTTC. Amino acids: CASSPASGAYNEQFF.

This clonotype occurred a few times. The V and J genes are TRBV18 and TRBJ2-7; perhaps TRBD2 as D (6 bases). Germline V gene data show CDR1 as KGHSH and CDR2 as LQKENI. The CDR3 is 14 amino acids. Trimming shortened V by 6 bases and J by 6 bases, and 18 bases separated the two germline ends. This chain's CDR3 is CASSRRGGVSEQYF. CDR3 nucleotide sequence: TGTGCCAGCTCCCGCCGCGGAGGGGTGAGCGAGCAGTACTTC.

A note on this clonotype: A junction end diverges from the germline sequence, so it may reflect a read error. V usage is TRBV5-5 and J usage is TRBJ2-5; 9 bases map to TRBD2. CDR3 length: 17 residues. Per germline, CDR1 SGHKS and CDR2 YYEKEE (reference sequence). CDR3 amino acids: CGSSYITDLAGKETQYF. CDR3 nucleotides: TGTGGCAGCAGCTATATAACCGATCTAGCGGGGAAAGAGACCCAGTACTTC.

The chain has TRBV4-2 and TRBJ1-2; the D is unclear. The CDR3 extends over 15 amino acids. V lost 0 bases to trimming and J lost 4 bases, with 12 bases between them. The germline CDR1 and CDR2 sequences are LGHNA and YNFKEQ. For the CDR3, the DNA is TGTGCCAGCAGCCAAGAAATTTTATCAACCTATGGCTACACCTTC. Amino acid sequence: CASSQEILSTYGYTF.

V gene TRBV5-1 combines with J gene TRBJ2-5; no firm D call. Per the germline V gene, CDR1 is SGHRS and CDR2 is YFSETQ. The CDR3 contains 14 residues. V was shortened by 0 bases and J by 0 bases, with 6 bases between the two germline ends. In nucleotides, the CDR3 is TGCGCCAGCAGCTTGGGACTCGACCAAGAGACCCAGTACTTC. Translated, it gives CASSLGLDQETQYF.

This clonotype was seen more than once but under ten times. The chain combines TRBV10-3 with TRBJ2-7; D gene ambiguous. V lost 0 bases and J 6 bases, leaving 6 bases between the germline ends. The CDR3 runs to 12 residues. Germline CDR1 and CDR2: ENHRY and SYGVKD. This chain's CDR3 is CAISESGAEQYF. The CDR3 DNA follows: TGTGCCATCAGTGAGTCGGGTGCCGAGCAGTACTTC.

This clonotype turned up a few times. The chain links TRBV5-1 to TRBJ2-2; 10 bases agree with TRBD2. The CDR3 extends over 16 amino acids. The germline gives CDR1 SGHRS, CDR2 YFSETQ. The J segment lost 1 base and the V segment lost 2 bases, leaving 2 bases of the junction unmatched. As DNA, the CDR3 is TGCGCCAGCAGCTTTTGGACTAGCGGGAACACCGGGGAGCTGTTTTTT. Translated: CASSFWTSGNTGELFF.

CDR3 DNA: TGTGCCAGCAGCTCGGGACCCTCTGGGGCCAACGTCCTGACTTTC. This gives the protein CASSSGPSGANVLTF. This chain connects TRBV7-2 to TRBJ2-6; D tentatively reads TRBD1 or TRBD2 (5 bases each). V was pared by 4 bases and J by 0 bases, with 7 bases between. Looked up from germline, CDR1 is SGHTA and CDR2 is FQGNSA. The CDR3 extends over 15 amino acids.

This clonotype has at least ten counts. The J gene is TRBJ1-4, the V gene TRBV12-3 or TRBV12-4; D gene ambiguous. CDR3 length: 14 residues. V dropped 4 bases and J dropped 6 bases, with 12 bases sitting between them. The CDR3 loop reads CASSSGQGDEKLFF. CDR3 in DNA: TGTGCCAGCAGTTCCGGCCAAGGTGATGAAAAACTGTTTTTT.

Only a few counts were recorded for this clonotype. V gene TRBV6-1 combines with J gene TRBJ2-7, with D possibly TRBD2 on 5 matching bases. V was shortened by 6 bases and J by 0 bases, with 15 bases between the two germline ends. CDR3 length: 15 amino acids. The germline V gene encodes CDR1 MNHNS and CDR2 SASEGT. Written as DNA, the CDR3 is TGTGCCAGCAGAAGACTCGCGGAGGTCTCCTACGAGCAGTACTTC. Encoded protein: CASRRLAEVSYEQYF.

This clonotype was detected a few times. This sequence joins TRBV6-1 and TRBJ2-2, with a weak D call TRBD2 (7 bases). This CDR3 comprises 16 residues. The germline CDR1 and CDR2 sequences are MNHNS and SASEGT. With 5 bases removed from V and 8 bases from J, the gap between germline ends came to 21 bases. In DNA, the CDR3 is TGTGCCAGCAGTCCCCGTGACGGGGGGCCTAGGGGGGAGCTGTTTTTT. As protein: CASSPRDGGPRGELFF.

This clonotype occurred a few times. The chain joins TRBV12-3 or TRBV12-4 to TRBJ2-5; TRBD2 matches at 9 bases. The CDR3 spans 13 residues. Unmatched junction bases numbered 7, after V lost 6 bases and J lost 8 bases. CDR3 protein: CASSARLAATQYF. In DNA form, the CDR3 reads TGTGCCAGCAGCGCCAGACTAGCGGCAACCCAGTACTTC.